The sequence of this T cell receptor (beta chain) was determined in a study of blood T cells in healthy people across ages. In germline, CDR1 is SQVTM, CDR2 ANQGSEA. The CDR3 has 13 amino acids. V dropped 1 base and J dropped 4 bases, with 8 bases sitting between them. It was with a sample-barcoded 5' primer and a J-beta primer mix that a second PCR of roughly 7 to 11 cycles was run. A single record per CDR3 protein comes from TCRdb applying MiXCR to the 5' RACE reads. The sample has over a million distinct CDR3 sequences, around 40% seen once. This clonotype was picked up a small number of times. This TCR came from a woman aged 18-29 years in good health. The specimen sequenced was blood. V and J are TRBV29-1 and TRBJ2-1; D perhaps matches TRBD1 (6 bases). This CDR3 reads CSVEVGQYNEQFF. The CDR3 DNA reads as TGCAGCGTTGAAGTTGGACAGTACAATGAGCAGTTCTTC.